The source of this TCR beta chain is a study of T-cell memory formation after mild COVID-19. MiXCR was run by TCRdb on the 5' RACE reads, yielding one entry per CDR3 protein. The sample consists of 150,000 to 200,000 distinct CDR3 sequences, 11% of them appearing once. Whole-study findings and limits: Clones that contracted clustered mainly in CM and EM if CD4+ and in EMRA if CD8+.

CDR1 and CDR2 from the germline V gene are SGHRS and YFSETQ. The V end was cut by 1 base, the J end by 1 base, with 14 bases between. There are 16 residues in the CDR3. As for this clonotype: Its specificity is unknown.

The sequenced sample was PBMCs or a T cell subset sorted from them (not recorded which). This TCR was sampled from a man younger than 35 who had mild COVID-19 (a few samples of this study predate the infection). Cell type and time point are not known. The chain has TRBV5-1 and TRBJ2-5; D is possibly TRBD2 (7 bases). The CDR3 DNA reads as TGCGCCAGCAGCTTGTGGGAGGGGGTGCTCCAAGAGACCCAGTACTTC. As protein: CASSLWEGVLQETQYF.